Listed below are T cell receptor beta chains from one sample, sequenced in a study of T cells after posttransplantation cyclophosphamide. Libraries were prepared by immunoSEQ multiplex PCR; TCRdb keeps only in-frame clonotypes and omits some of them. The table has 45,000 to 65,000 clones, around 94% seen once. Material: PBMCs. All receptors derive from a woman in her 30s in good health and a related stem cell transplant donor. Each CDR3 is given with its conserved first and last residue. A D gene is named only where the DNA matches it firmly. Clone size, where shown, is once, few, many, or a class for clones that have expanded.

V	size	D	J	DNA	CDR3
TRBV4-1	.	TRBD1	TRBJ1-4	TGCGCCAGCAGCCGAGGACCGGGACAGGCTAATGAAAAACTGTTTTTT	CASSRGPGQANEKLFF
TRBV5-4	once	TRBD2	TRBJ2-2	TGTGCCAGCAGCTTGGGGGGCGGGGGAAGAATGTTTTTT	CASSLGGGGRMFF
TRBV4-3	.	.	TRBJ1-6	TGCGCCAGCAGCCAAGGGCTGCATTATAATTCACCCCTCCACTTT	CASSQGLHYNSPLHF
TRBV2	.	.	TRBJ1-2	TGTGCCAGCAGTATAGAGGACAGTTCTAACTATGGCTACACCTTC	CASSIEDSSNYGYTF
TRBV18	.	TRBD2	TRBJ2-3	TGTGCCAGCTCACCGGAGTTTTCGGGAGGCCGCACAGATACGCAGTATTTT	CASSPEFSGGRTDTQYF
TRBV7-8	once	TRBD2	TRBJ2-7	TGTGCCAGCAGCCCCCTTGGGGCGGGGGTTAACGAGCAGTACTTC	CASSPLGAGVNEQYF
TRBV7-9	.	TRBD2	TRBJ2-1	TGTGCCAGCAGCTTAGCGGGGGGAGGGCTTTACAATGAGCAGTTCTTC	CASSLAGGGLYNEQFF
TRBV7-3	.	TRBD2	TRBJ2-1	TGTGCCAGCAGCCCCGGGGGGGAGCAGTTCTTC	CASSPGGEQFF
TRBV9	.	.	TRBJ2-5	TGTGCCAGCAGCTACCAGGGTGGCGAGACCCAGTACTTC	CASSYQGGETQYF
TRBV19	.	.	TRBJ1-5	TGTGCCAGTAGTATAGGGGGCAGGGTTGGGCAGCCCCAGCATTTT	CASSIGGRVGQPQHF
TRBV5-1	.	TRBD2	TRBJ2-4	TGCGCCAGCAGCTTGGAATTGACTAGCAGGGCCAAAAACATTCAGTACTTC	CASSLELTSRAKNIQYF
TRBV28	.	.	TRBJ2-1	TGTGCCAGCAGTCCAGGGGACCTCGTCTACAATGAGCAGTTCTTC	CASSPGDLVYNEQFF
TRBV5-1	.	TRBD1	TRBJ2-2	TGCGCCAGCAGCTTGGGACAGGGGCCCGGCACCGGGGAGCTGTTTTTT	CASSLGQGPGTGELFF
TRBV29-1	.	TRBD1	TRBJ1-1	TGCAGCGTTGGCAATAGCCGGGACAGGACGAACACTGAAGCTTTCTTT	CSVGNSRDRTNTEAFF
TRBV11-3	.	TRBD2	TRBJ2-1	TGTGCCAGCAGCTTCGGGACTAGCGGGGGACCTGGTGAGCAGTTCTTC	CASSFGTSGGPGEQFF
TRBV6-5	.	TRBD1	TRBJ2-2	TGTGCCAGCAGGTTGAGGACAGGGGACACCGGGGAGCTGTTTTTT	CASRLRTGDTGELFF
TRBV30	.	.	TRBJ1-2	TGTGCCTGGAGTGAGGGAGGCTATGGCTACACCTTC	CAWSEGGYGYTF
TRBV5-1	.	TRBD2	TRBJ2-3	TGCGCCAGCAGCTTGGTTGGTAGCGGGGGTCCCACAGATACGCAGTATTTT	CASSLVGSGGPTDTQYF
TRBV28	.	.	TRBJ1-6	TGTGCCAGCAGGGCCGGGACACCACTCTATAATTCACCCCTCCACTTT	CASRAGTPLYNSPLHF
TRBV30	.	TRBD1	TRBJ1-1	TGTGCCTGGAGCGATGAGACAGGGATTTTTGTGAACACTGAAGCTTTCTTT	CAWSDETGIFVNTEAFF
TRBV7-9	.	TRBD1	TRBJ1-1	TGTGCCAGCAGCTGGGGGTTAACAGGGGGCCACACTGAAGCTTTCTTT	CASSWGLTGGHTEAFF
TRBV27	once	.	TRBJ2-3	TGTGCCAGCAGCAAATGGGGGCGCAAGGTTCCAGATACGCAGTATTTT	CASSKWGRKVPDTQYF
TRBV7-2	.	.	TRBJ2-3	TGTGCCAGCAGGCTGACAGCCGCACCCACAGATACGCAGTATTTT	CASRLTAAPTDTQYF
TRBV18	.	TRBD2	TRBJ2-2	TGTGCCAGCTCGCTTGGACTAGCGGGGGACACCGGGGAGCTGTTTTTT	CASSLGLAGDTGELFF
TRBV11-2	.	.	TRBJ1-1	TGTGCCAGCAGCTTAGGGATGGGAGGGCGGATGAACACTGAAGCTTTCTTT	CASSLGMGGRMNTEAFF
TRBV19	.	.	TRBJ2-3	TGTGCCAGTAGTATCCCCGGTCTCTATACGCAGTATTTT	CASSIPGLYTQYF
TRBV5-6	.	.	TRBJ1-2	TGTGCCAGCCGGCACCATCTAAAAGAGGGGGCTAACTATGGCTACACCTTC	CASRHHLKEGANYGYTF
TRBV4-3	.	.	TRBJ2-4	TGCGCCAGCAGCCAAGACTGGACAGTCCCAGCCAAAAACATTCAGTACTTC	CASSQDWTVPAKNIQYF
TRBV19	.	TRBD1	TRBJ1-4	TGTGCCAGTAGACCGGACAGGGGTGAAAAACTGTTTTTT	CASRPDRGEKLFF
TRBV4-1	.	.	TRBJ1-5	TGCGCCAGCAGCCAAGGTTCAGGGTCCAATCAGCCCCAGCATTTT	CASSQGSGSNQPQHF
TRBV4-3	.	.	TRBJ1-1	TGCGCCAGCAGCCAAGAAGAACAGGCAGAAGCTTTCTTT	CASSQEEQAEAFF